This T cell receptor (beta chain) was identified during a study of blood T cells in healthy people across ages. Germline loops: CDR1 SGHAT, CDR2 FQNNGV. J lost 2 bases, V lost 5 bases, and 5 bases had no gene match. This CDR3 is built from 16 residues. Using a J-beta primer mix together with a sample-barcoded 5' primer, a second PCR was run for roughly 7 to 11 cycles. All cDNA molecules were each tagged by a template-switch adaptor with 12 random nucleotides. From each sample, at least 2.5 million paired-end reads containing CDR3 were obtained. TCRdb analysed the 5' RACE reads with MiXCR anew, one entry per CDR3 protein. The sample carries about 1 million distinct CDR3 sequences, approximately 26% recorded once. In its sample, this clonotype was seen a few times. In addition, the sample was reused for a study of T cells of mothers and their children.

Sample: blood. The V gene is TRBV11-2, the J gene TRBJ2-3; the match to TRBD2 covers 12 bases. The TCR comes from a girl aged 2 to 10 in good health. CDR3 coding DNA: TGTGCCAGCAGCCCTGGACTAGCGGGACCCACAGATACGCAGTATTTT. It specifies CASSPGLAGPTDTQYF.